The clone carrying this TCR beta chain was picked up many times. Every cDNA TCR molecule received its own unique molecular identifier. Each CDR3 protein is one row after TCRdb ran MiXCR on the 5' RACE reads. This table has about 48,000 distinct CDR3 sequences, under 6% appearing once. This sample is part of a study of spatial heterogeneity in lung cancer. Time point of the sample: sample taken at primary tumor resection. This CDR3 spans 15 amino acids. Germline V gives CDR1 DFQATT, CDR2 SNEGSKA (reference sequence). Trimming stripped 0 bases from V and 6 bases from J, with 12 bases between. The rearrangement uses TRBV20-1 and TRBJ1-6; no reliable D call. The sequenced sample was PBMCs, obtained at surgery. The TCR originated in a male donor with early-stage non-small cell lung cancer. DNA of the CDR3: TGCAGTGCTAGAGATCGGCTTAAGGGTAATTCACCCCTCCACTTT. Protein sequence: CSARDRLKGNSPLHF.